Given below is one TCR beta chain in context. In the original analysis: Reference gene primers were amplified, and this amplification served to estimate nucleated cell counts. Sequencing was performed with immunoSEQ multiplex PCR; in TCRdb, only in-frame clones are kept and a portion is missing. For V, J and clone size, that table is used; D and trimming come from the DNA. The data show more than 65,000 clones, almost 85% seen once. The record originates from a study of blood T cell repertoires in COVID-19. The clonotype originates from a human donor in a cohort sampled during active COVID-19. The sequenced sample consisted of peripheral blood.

CDR3 protein: CASKRPGQGSYNSPLHF. In DNA, the CDR3 is TGCGCCAGCAAACGGCCGGGACAGGGCTCCTATAATTCACCCCTCCACTTT. V usage is TRBV10-2 and J usage is TRBJ1-6; 9 nucleotides align to TRBD1. The CDR3 loop spans 17 amino acids. Unmatched junction bases numbered 7, after V lost 7 bases and J lost 0 bases. The germline V gene encodes CDR1 WSHSY and CDR2 SAAADI.